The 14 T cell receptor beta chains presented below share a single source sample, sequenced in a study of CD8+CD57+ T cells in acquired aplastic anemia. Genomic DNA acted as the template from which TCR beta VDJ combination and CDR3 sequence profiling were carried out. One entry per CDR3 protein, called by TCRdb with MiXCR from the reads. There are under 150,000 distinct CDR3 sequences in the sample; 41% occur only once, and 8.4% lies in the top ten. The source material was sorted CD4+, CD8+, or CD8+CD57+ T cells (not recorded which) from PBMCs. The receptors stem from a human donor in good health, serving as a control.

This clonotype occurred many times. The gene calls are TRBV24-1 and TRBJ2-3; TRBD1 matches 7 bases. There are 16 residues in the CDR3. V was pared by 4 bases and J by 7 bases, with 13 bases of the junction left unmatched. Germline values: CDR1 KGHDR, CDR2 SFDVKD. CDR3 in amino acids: CATSEEQGRAWNTQYF. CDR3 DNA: TGTGCCACCAGTGAGGAACAGGGGCGAGCATGGAATACGCAGTATTTT.

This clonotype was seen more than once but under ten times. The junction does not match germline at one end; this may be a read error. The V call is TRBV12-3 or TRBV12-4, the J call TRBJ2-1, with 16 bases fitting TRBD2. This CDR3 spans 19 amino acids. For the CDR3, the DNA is TGTGCCAGCAGTTCCACGGGACTAGCGGGGGGGAGCTCCTACAGTGAGCAGTTCTTC. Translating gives CASSSTGLAGGSSYSEQFF.

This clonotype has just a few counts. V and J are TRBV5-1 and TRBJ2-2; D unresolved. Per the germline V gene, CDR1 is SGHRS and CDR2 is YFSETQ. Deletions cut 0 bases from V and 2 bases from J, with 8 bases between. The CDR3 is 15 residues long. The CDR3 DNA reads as TGCGCCAGCAGCTTGGGCCTTTCAAACACCGGGGAGCTGTTTTTT. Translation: CASSLGLSNTGELFF. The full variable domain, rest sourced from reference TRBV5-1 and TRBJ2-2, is KAGVTQTPRYLIKTRGQQVTLSCSPISGHRSVSWYQQTPGQGLQFLFEYFSETQRNKGNFPGRFSGRQFSNSRSEMNVSTLELGDSALYLCASSLGLSNTGELFFGEGSRLTVL.

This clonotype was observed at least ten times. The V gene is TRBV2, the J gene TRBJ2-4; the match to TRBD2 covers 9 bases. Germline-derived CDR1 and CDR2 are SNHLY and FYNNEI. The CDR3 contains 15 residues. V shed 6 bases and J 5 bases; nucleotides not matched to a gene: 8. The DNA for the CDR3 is TGTGCCAGCAGGAGGGACCGACTAGCGGAAAACATTCAGTACTTC. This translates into CASRRDRLAENIQYF.

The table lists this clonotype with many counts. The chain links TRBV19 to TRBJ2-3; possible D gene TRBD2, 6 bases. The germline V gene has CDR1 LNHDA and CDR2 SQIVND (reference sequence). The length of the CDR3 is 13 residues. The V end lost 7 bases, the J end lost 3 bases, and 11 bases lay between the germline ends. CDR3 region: CASTGLRTDTQYF. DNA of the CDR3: TGTGCCAGTACGGGACTTCGAACAGATACGCAGTATTTT.

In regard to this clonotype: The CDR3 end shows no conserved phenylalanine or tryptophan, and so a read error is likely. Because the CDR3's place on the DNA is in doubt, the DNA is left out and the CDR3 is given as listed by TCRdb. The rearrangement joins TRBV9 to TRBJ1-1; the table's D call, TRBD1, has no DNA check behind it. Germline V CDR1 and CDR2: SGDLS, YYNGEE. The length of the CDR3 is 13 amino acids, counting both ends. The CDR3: CASSSALTTGNIY.

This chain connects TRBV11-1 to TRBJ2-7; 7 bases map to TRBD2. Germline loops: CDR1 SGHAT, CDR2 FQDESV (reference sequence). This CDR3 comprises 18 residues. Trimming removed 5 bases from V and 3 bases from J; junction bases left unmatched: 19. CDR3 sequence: CASSQTRLTGGRNYEQYF. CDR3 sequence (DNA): TGTGCCAGCAGCCAGACCCGACTAACGGGAGGCCGTAACTACGAGCAGTACTTC.

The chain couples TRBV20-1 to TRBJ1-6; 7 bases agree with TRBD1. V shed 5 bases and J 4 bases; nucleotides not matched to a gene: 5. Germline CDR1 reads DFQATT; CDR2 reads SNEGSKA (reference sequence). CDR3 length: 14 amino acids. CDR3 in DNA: TGCAGTGCTCGTCAACAGGGGTATAATTCACCCCTCCACTTT. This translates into CSARQQGYNSPLHF.

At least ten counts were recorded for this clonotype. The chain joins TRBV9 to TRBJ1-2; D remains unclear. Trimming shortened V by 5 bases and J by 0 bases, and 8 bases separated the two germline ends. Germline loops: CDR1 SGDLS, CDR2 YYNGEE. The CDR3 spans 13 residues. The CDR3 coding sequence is TGTGCCAGCAGGGACGTAGCTAACTATGGCTACACCTTC. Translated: CASRDVANYGYTF.

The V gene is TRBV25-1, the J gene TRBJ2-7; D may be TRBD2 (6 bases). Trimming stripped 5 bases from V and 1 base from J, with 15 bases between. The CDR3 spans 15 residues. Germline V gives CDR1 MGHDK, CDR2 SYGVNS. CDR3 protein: CASSLTGEGSYEQYF. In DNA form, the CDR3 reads TGTGCCAGCAGTTTAACGGGAGAGGGATCCTACGAGCAGTACTTC.

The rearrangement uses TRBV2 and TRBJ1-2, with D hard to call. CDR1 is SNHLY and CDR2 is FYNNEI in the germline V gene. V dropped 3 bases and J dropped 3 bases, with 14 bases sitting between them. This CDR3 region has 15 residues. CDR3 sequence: CASSEFMGDDYGYTF. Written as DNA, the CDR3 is TGTGCCAGCAGTGAGTTTATGGGCGACGACTATGGCTACACCTTC.

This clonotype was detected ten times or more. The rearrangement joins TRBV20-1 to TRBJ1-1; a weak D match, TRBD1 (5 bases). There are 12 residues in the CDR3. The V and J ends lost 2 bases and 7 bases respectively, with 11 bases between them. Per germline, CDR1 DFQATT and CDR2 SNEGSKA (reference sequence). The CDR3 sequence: CSARSPGVEAFF. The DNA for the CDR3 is TGCAGTGCTAGATCCCCGGGGGTTGAAGCTTTCTTT.

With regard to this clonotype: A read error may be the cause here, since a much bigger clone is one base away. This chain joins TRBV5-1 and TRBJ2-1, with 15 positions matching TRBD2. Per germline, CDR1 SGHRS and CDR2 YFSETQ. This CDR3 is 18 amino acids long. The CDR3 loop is CASSARTSGGAPRNEQSF. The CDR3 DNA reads TGCGCCAGCAGCGCAAGGACTAGCGGGGGGGCGCCCCGCAATGAGCAGTCCTTC.

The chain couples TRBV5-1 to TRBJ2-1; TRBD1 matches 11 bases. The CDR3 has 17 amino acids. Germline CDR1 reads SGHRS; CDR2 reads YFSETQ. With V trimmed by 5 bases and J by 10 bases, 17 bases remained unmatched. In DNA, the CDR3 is TGCGCCAGCAGTCGAGGACTGGGACAGGGGGAGAAGGAGGAGCAGTTCTTC. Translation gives CASSRGLGQGEKEEQFF.